Listed below are T cell receptor beta chains from one sample, sequenced in a study of Ad26.COV2.S vaccination and SARS-CoV-2 variants. The assay was immunoSEQ multiplex PCR, and TCRdb's table has in-frame clones only and misses some. This sample has hundreds of thousands of clones, with 85% to 90% found just once. The material was peripheral blood, obtained in a trial of Ad26.COV2.S vaccine versus placebo. These receptors came from a person aged 18-65 years who received the Ad26.COV2.S COVID-19 vaccine or a placebo. CDR3s include the opening cysteine and the closing phenylalanine or tryptophan. The D gene is left open where the match is weak. Not every row has a clone size; where given, it reads once, few, many or a size class.

TRBV19	NA	TRBJ1-2	NA	CARTAPNYGYTF	TGTGCCAGGACAGCTCCTAACTATGGCTACACCTTC
TRBV5-1	NA	TRBJ2-2	NA	CASSLAPGANTGELFF	TGCGCCAGCAGCTTGGCCCCGGGGGCGAACACCGGGGAGCTGTTTTTT
TRBV10-2	NA	TRBJ2-3	TRBD2	CASSEERENTDTQYF	TGCGCCAGCAGTGAGGAGCGGGAGAACACAGATACGCAGTATTTT
TRBV6-1	NA	TRBJ1-3	NA	CASSEGAGGALSGNTIYF	TGTGCCAGCAGTGAGGGGGCCGGAGGGGCCCTCTCTGGAAACACCATATATTTT
TRBV7-8	NA	TRBJ2-5	TRBD2	CASSSLAGVGQETQYF	TGTGCCAGCAGCTCCTTAGCGGGAGTAGGCCAAGAGACCCAGTACTTC
TRBV28	NA	TRBJ2-1	TRBD2	CASSSPTLAGVINEQFF	TGTGCCAGCAGTTCCCCCACACTAGCGGGAGTGATAAATGAGCAGTTCTTC
TRBV15	NA	TRBJ2-5	NA	CATSRAGRETQYF	TGTGCCACCAGCAGAGCAGGGAGAGAGACCCAGTACTTC
TRBV18	once	TRBJ2-2	NA	CASSRENTGELFF	TGTGCCAGCTCACGGGAGAACACCGGGGAGCTGTTTTTT
TRBV25-1	once	TRBJ2-1	TRBD2	CASRELAGGNNEQFF	TGTGCCAGCAGGGAACTAGCGGGGGGTAACAATGAGCAGTTCTTC
TRBV25-1	NA	TRBJ1-6	TRBD1	CASSDFRGRGSPLHF	TGTGCCAGCAGTGATTTCAGGGGGCGCGGATCACCCCTCCACTTT
TRBV7-2	NA	TRBJ2-7	NA	CASSFSYEQYF	TGTGCCAGCAGCTTTTCCTACGAGCAGTACTTC
TRBV19	NA	TRBJ2-3	NA	CASSKAGSTDTQYF	TGTGCCAGTAGTAAGGCCGGGAGCACAGATACGCAGTATTTT
TRBV5-4	NA	TRBJ1-2	NA	CASSLMTGGWEANYGYTF	TGTGCCAGCAGCTTAATGACAGGAGGTTGGGAAGCTAACTATGGCTACACCTTC
TRBV6-1	once	TRBJ2-4	TRBD2	CASSVLSAGSGWENIQYF	TGTGCCAGCAGTGTGTTATCAGCGGGGAGTGGGTGGGAGAACATTCAGTACTTC
TRBV27	NA	TRBJ2-1	NA	CASSPHGPRGSEQFF	TGTGCCAGCAGTCCCCACGGGCCCCGGGGCAGTGAGCAGTTCTTC